The 29 T cell receptor beta chains listed next were all sequenced from one sample in a study of T cells in Graves' hyperthyroidism and ophthalmopathy. Amplified TCR beta CDR3 regions came from RNA transcripts. TCR CDR3 regions were first amplified by RT-PCR with HTBI primers. TCRdb independently ran MiXCR on the multiplex PCR reads; one entry per CDR3 protein. The sample contains approximately 400,000 distinct CDR3 sequences, 15% to 19% of which appear only once. Sequenced: blood. The source of these receptors is a woman younger than 30 with Graves' hyperthyroidism.

On this clonotype itself: A much more abundant neighbour one base away suggests this may be a read error. This rearrangement joins TRBV19 to TRBJ1-1; a weak D match, TRBD1 (5 bases). The germline V gene has CDR1 LNHDA and CDR2 SQIVND (reference sequence). The CDR3 sequence is 15 residues long. CDR3 DNA: TGTGCCAGTAGTTCTAGACCAGGGTCGGCTGGTGAAACTTTCTTT. Amino acid sequence: CASSSRPGSAGETFF.

This clonotype has ten or more counts. The chain has TRBV20-1 and TRBJ2-2, with 7 positions matching TRBD2. The CDR3 sequence is 15 residues long. CDR1 is DFQATT, CDR2 SNEGSKA, per germline (reference sequence). V lost 3 bases, J lost 5 bases, and 9 bases stayed unmatched. CDR3 in amino acids: CSASQQRGGTGELFF. The CDR3 DNA reads TGCAGTGCTAGCCAACAGCGGGGAGGGACCGGGGAGCTGTTTTTT.

The rearrangement uses TRBV29-1 and TRBJ2-1, with D uncertain. Germline CDR1 and CDR2: SQVTM and ANQGSEA. Trimming pared 3 bases from V and 5 bases from J, leaving 2 bases between. The CDR3 is 10 amino acids. CDR3 sequence (DNA): TGCAGCGTTGAGAACAATGAGCAGTTCTTC. Translated, it gives CSVENNEQFF.

This clonotype was found many times. The V and J genes are TRBV11-2 and TRBJ2-1; TRBD2 matches 8 bases. The CDR3 sequence is 13 residues long. J was trimmed by 9 bases and V by 1 base; bases with no gene match: 2. Germline V gene lookup returns CDR1 SGHAT and CDR2 FQNNGV. The CDR3 DNA follows: TGTGCCAGCAGCTTAGTCGGGGGGGCTGAGCAGTTCTTC. Translated: CASSLVGGAEQFF.

This clonotype showed up many times. The chain uses TRBV12-3 or TRBV12-4 and TRBJ2-2; 7 nucleotides align to TRBD2. Trimming removed 6 bases from V and 6 bases from J; junction bases left unmatched: 10. CDR3 length: 15 amino acids. The CDR3 is CASSTRLAPAGELFF. The DNA for the CDR3 is TGTGCCAGCAGCACCCGACTAGCACCGGCCGGGGAGCTGTTTTTT.

This clonotype was counted ten times or more. The J gene is TRBJ2-3, the V gene TRBV2; D is possibly TRBD1 or TRBD2 (5 bases each). The V and J ends lost 7 bases and 2 bases respectively, with 10 bases between them. CDR3 length: 13 amino acids. Germline V gene lookup returns CDR1 SNHLY and CDR2 FYNNEI. CDR3 DNA: TGTGCCAGCATGTGGGACCCCACAGATACGCAGTATTTT. Encoded protein: CASMWDPTDTQYF.

CDR3 DNA sequence: TGTGCCAGCAGCTTATCACATCAGAGTACAAATGAAAAACTGTTTTTT. Its translation: CASSLSHQSTNEKLFF. The rearrangement links TRBV11-3 to TRBJ1-4; no firm D call. The germline V gene encodes CDR1 SGHNT and CDR2 YENEEA. V was clipped by 2 bases and J by 5 bases, with 15 bases between them. The CDR3 totals 16 residues.

This clonotype was seen many times. This chain uses TRBV5-1 with TRBJ2-2; 8 nucleotides line up with TRBD1. Germline V gives CDR1 SGHRS, CDR2 YFSETQ. The CDR3 extends over 15 amino acids. V lost 4 bases to trimming and J lost 7 bases; unmatched junction nucleotides: 9. In DNA form, the CDR3 reads TGCGCCAGCAGCCCTGACAGGGGCAGGAGCGGGGAGCTGTTTTTT. Its protein is CASSPDRGRSGELFF.

This clonotype was found many times. J is TRBJ2-5 and V is TRBV28; no clear D. There are 11 residues in the CDR3. Looked up from germline, CDR1 is MDHEN and CDR2 is SYDVKM. The CDR3 is CASASEETQYF. In DNA, the CDR3 is TGTGCATCGGCTAGTGAAGAGACCCAGTACTTC.

As to this clonotype: This clone may be a read error of a much larger clone one base away. The chain links TRBV7-9 to TRBJ2-5; D unresolved. The germline V gene has CDR1 SEHNR and CDR2 FQNEAQ (reference sequence). The CDR3 is 12 residues long. CDR3 nucleotide sequence: TGTGCCAACAGCCCGGTAGAGGAGACCCAGTACTTC. Translated, it gives CANSPVEETQYF.

This clonotype has just a few counts. Possible read error: a much larger clone is one base away. V and J are TRBV7-8 and TRBJ1-5; D is unclear. Germline assignment: CDR1 SGHVS and CDR2 FQNEAQ. The CDR3 is 15 residues long. The CDR3 coding sequence is TGTGCCAGCAGCCCAACGGAGGGTAGCAATCAGACCCAGCATTTT. Translation: CASSPTEGSNQTQHF.

This clonotype was recorded at least ten times. The rearrangement joins TRBV12-3 or TRBV12-4 to TRBJ2-3, with D maybe TRBD2 (6 bases). V was cut by 8 bases and J by 4 bases, with 19 bases left in between. The CDR3 loop spans 15 amino acids. The CDR3 region has the DNA TGTGCCAGCCTAGCTCGGGCATGGGGGGCAGATACGCAGTATTTT. Translating it yields CASLARAWGADTQYF.

This clonotype was seen ten or more times. The rearrangement uses TRBV27 and TRBJ2-7; TRBD1 aligns across 7 bases. V lost 5 bases, J lost 2 bases, and 15 bases stayed unmatched. This CDR3 spans 17 amino acids. CDR1 and CDR2 from the germline V gene are MNHEY and SMNVEV (reference sequence). The CDR3 reads CASSMSRDRFRPYEQYF. In DNA form, the CDR3 reads TGTGCCAGCAGTATGTCCCGGGACAGATTTCGACCCTACGAGCAGTACTTC.

The sample holds a few counts of this clonotype. V and J are TRBV12-3 or TRBV12-4 and TRBJ2-5; TRBD1 aligns across 9 bases. The CDR3 extends over 14 amino acids. V lost 6 bases and J lost 5; bases outside the gene matches: 7. CDR3 sequence: CASSPGTGFETQYF. CDR3 nucleotides: TGTGCCAGCAGCCCCGGGACAGGGTTCGAGACCCAGTACTTC.

This clonotype showed up many times. The chain employs TRBV6-6 and TRBJ2-5, with 8 bases fitting TRBD1. The germline CDR1 and CDR2 sequences are MNHNY and SVGAGI (reference sequence). The CDR3 totals 17 residues. The V and J ends lost 2 bases and 0 bases, in that order; junction bases with no gene match: 8. The CDR3 loop is CASSYTPGQEYQETQYF. Here the CDR3 DNA reads TGTGCCAGCAGTTACACCCCGGGACAGGAGTACCAAGAGACCCAGTACTTC.

This chain joins TRBV5-1 and TRBJ2-2, with 10 bases identical to TRBD2. Germline CDR1 and CDR2: SGHRS and YFSETQ. With 4 bases clipped from V and 2 bases from J, the junction kept 5 bases outside the gene matches. The CDR3 consists of 16 residues. The CDR3: CASSLGLAYNTGELFF. The CDR3 DNA is TGCGCCAGCAGCCTGGGACTAGCGTACAACACCGGGGAGCTGTTTTTT. Supplemented by reference TRBV5-1 and TRBJ2-2, the full variable domain reads KAGVTQTPRYLIKTRGQQVTLSCSPISGHRSVSWYQQTPGQGLQFLFEYFSETQRNKGNFPGRFSGRQFSNSRSEMNVSTLELGDSALYLCASSLGLAYNTGELFFGEGSRLTVL.

This clonotype was counted many times. The gene calls are TRBV7-2 and TRBJ1-2; D uncertain. Germline V lookup: CDR1 SGHTA, CDR2 FQGNSA. This CDR3 spans 14 amino acids. V was shortened by 5 bases and J by 2 bases, with 12 bases between the two germline ends. CDR3 nucleotide sequence: TGTGCCAGCAGCCGCGAAAGGCAGAACTATGGCTACACCTTC. Translated: CASSRERQNYGYTF.

This clonotype was counted only a few times. The chain couples TRBV10-1 to TRBJ2-7, with D perhaps matching TRBD2 (6 bases). The V end was cut by 5 bases, the J end by 1 base, with 18 bases between. This CDR3 has 16 amino acids. Germline CDR1 WNHNN, CDR2 SYGVQD (reference sequence). CDR3 region: CASSLDGGICSYEQYF. The CDR3 bases are TGCGCCAGCAGTCTAGATGGCGGGATTTGTTCCTACGAGCAGTACTTC.

The table lists this clonotype with a count of one. The chain is built from TRBV12-3 or TRBV12-4 and TRBJ1-2, with 8 bases matching TRBD1. CDR3 length equals 15 residues. The V segment lost 7 bases and the J segment 4 bases; nucleotides outside the gene matches: 11. This CDR3 reads CASTLDRVFGYGYTF. CDR3 nucleotides: TGTGCCAGCACCTTGGACAGGGTCTTTGGCTATGGCTACACCTTC.

This clonotype has at least ten counts. The chain uses TRBV18 and TRBJ2-7; unclear D gene. V gave up 4 bases and J gave up 6 bases, with 16 bases separating them. There are 14 residues in the CDR3. From germline, CDR1 is KGHSH and CDR2 LQKENI. The CDR3 DNA reads as TGTGCCAGCTCACACAGATTCGAGCCTCTCGAGCAGTACTTC. This codes for CASSHRFEPLEQYF.

The chain links TRBV12-5 to TRBJ2-6; D ambiguous. V gave up 6 bases and J gave up 0 bases, with 9 bases separating them. The length of the CDR3 is 15 residues. CDR1 and CDR2 (germline): LGHNT, FRNRAP. CDR3 in DNA: TGTGCTAGTGGCTCAGATATCTCTGGGGCCAACGTCCTGACTTTC. It encodes CASGSDISGANVLTF.

There are many counts of this clonotype. The chain recombines TRBV10-3 with TRBJ2-5, with TRBD2 identical over 7 bases. Germline V gene data show CDR1 as ENHRY and CDR2 as SYGVKD. The ends lost 10 bases at V and 1 base at J; junction bases unmatched: 6. This CDR3 has 13 amino acids. CDR3 DNA sequence: TGTGCCACCCAGGGCGGGGGCCAAGAGACCCAGTACTTC. It specifies CATQGGGQETQYF.

With regard to this clonotype: Since a much larger clone is just one base distant, this may be a read error. The CDR3 loop reads CASVGDRGYGYIF. CDR3 coding DNA: TGTGCTAGTGTCGGGGATAGGGGCTATGGCTACATCTTC. The gene calls are TRBV12-5 and TRBJ1-2, with a tentative D call TRBD1 (5 bases). CDR1 is LGHNT, CDR2 FRNRAP, per germline. This CDR3 contains 13 residues.

This clonotype came up many times. The chain joins TRBV2 to TRBJ2-1, with 8 nucleotides matching TRBD1. The CDR3 runs 15 residues. The V and J ends lost 5 bases and 6 bases, in that order; junction bases with no gene match: 9. The germline gives CDR1 SNHLY, CDR2 FYNNEI. CDR3: CASSLKTGDRNEQFF. The CDR3 DNA reads TGTGCCAGCAGTCTTAAGACAGGGGATCGCAATGAGCAGTTCTTC.

This clonotype came up many times. The rearrangement links TRBV11-1 to TRBJ1-4; D is unresolved. The V and J ends lost 1 base and 7 bases respectively, with 4 bases between them. The CDR3 consists of 12 residues. Germline-derived CDR1 and CDR2 are SGHAT and FQDESV (reference sequence). CDR3 DNA: TGTGCCAGCAGCTTAGAAGGTGAAAAACTGTTTTTT. Translating gives CASSLEGEKLFF.

This clonotype was detected ten times or more. This chain uses TRBV6-1 with TRBJ2-7, with 7 bases lining up with TRBD2. The junction had 9 bases not matched to a gene; V was cut back by 5 bases and J by 2 bases. Germline V gives CDR1 MNHNS, CDR2 SASEGT. The CDR3 runs to 15 residues. DNA for the CDR3: TGTGCCAGCAGTTCCGGGACTACCGGGACCTACGAGCAGTACTTC. Protein sequence: CASSSGTTGTYEQYF.

This clonotype occurred many times. The rearrangement uses TRBV4-2 and TRBJ2-3; the match to TRBD2 covers 8 bases. The V and J ends lost 4 bases and 2 bases, in that order; junction bases with no gene match: 8. Germline loops: CDR1 LGHNA, CDR2 YNFKEQ. The CDR3 sequence is 16 residues long. This CDR3 is CASSLPGSGDTDTQYF. DNA for the CDR3: TGTGCCAGCAGCCTCCCAGGTAGCGGGGACACAGATACGCAGTATTTT.

This clonotype was detected ten times or more. The chain recombines TRBV12-3 or TRBV12-4 with TRBJ1-5; the D is unclear. The CDR3 spans 15 residues. Trimming left V 3 bases short and J 2 bases short, with 11 bases between. CDR3 nucleotides: TGTGCCAGCAGTTTGAGGGAAGCGGGCAATCAGCCCCAGCATTTT. Amino acids: CASSLREAGNQPQHF.

Details on this clonotype: One end of the junction fails to match germline, which may point to a read error. The chain combines TRBV6-5 with TRBJ2-5, with 7 bases matching TRBD2. This CDR3 spans 15 amino acids. CDR1 is MNHEY, CDR2 SVGAGI, per germline. This chain's CDR3 is CASSEIGAGIETQYF. In nucleotides, the CDR3 is TGCGCCAGCAGTGAGATCGGAGCGGGAATTGAGACCCAGTACTTC.